The present TCR beta chain was sequenced within a study of early T cells in non-severe SARS-CoV-2 infection. V was cut by 1 base and J by 1 base, with 10 bases left in between. The CDR3 is made up of 15 amino acids. Germline V gene data show CDR1 as SSHAT and CDR2 as FNYEAQ (reference sequence). This clonotype was observed many times. TCRdb analysed the 5' RACE reads with MiXCR anew, one entry per CDR3 protein. This table holds around 37,000 distinct CDR3 sequences, 9% found once. The sequenced sample consisted of whole blood. The TCR was taken from an adult who was a healthcare worker with PCR-confirmed SARS-CoV-2 infection or an uninfected control (not recorded which). The chain uses TRBV7-7 and TRBJ2-5; D is perhaps TRBD2 (5 bases). CDR3 DNA: TGTGCCAGCAGCTTAGGAGCGGAGCCCCAAGAGACCCAGTACTTC. This sequence encodes CASSLGAEPQETQYF.